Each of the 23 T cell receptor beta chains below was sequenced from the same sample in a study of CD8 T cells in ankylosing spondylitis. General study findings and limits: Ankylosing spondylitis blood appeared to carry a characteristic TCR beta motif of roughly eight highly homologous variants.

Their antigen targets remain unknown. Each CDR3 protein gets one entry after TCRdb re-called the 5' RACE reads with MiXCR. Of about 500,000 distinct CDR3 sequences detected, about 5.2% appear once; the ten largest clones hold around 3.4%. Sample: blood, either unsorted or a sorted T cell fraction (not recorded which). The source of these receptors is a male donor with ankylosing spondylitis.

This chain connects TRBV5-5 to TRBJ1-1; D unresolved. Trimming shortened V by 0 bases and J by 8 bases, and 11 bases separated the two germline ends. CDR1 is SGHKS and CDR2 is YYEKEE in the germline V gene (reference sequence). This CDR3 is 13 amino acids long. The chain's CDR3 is CASSLAPPPEAFF. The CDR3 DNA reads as TGTGCCAGCAGCTTGGCCCCCCCGCCAGAAGCTTTCTTT.

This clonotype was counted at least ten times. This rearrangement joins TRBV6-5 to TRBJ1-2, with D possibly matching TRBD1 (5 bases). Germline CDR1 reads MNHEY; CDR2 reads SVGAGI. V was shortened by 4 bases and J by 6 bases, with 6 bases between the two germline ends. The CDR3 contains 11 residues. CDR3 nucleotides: TGTGCCAGCAGTTGGGGACATGGCTACACCTTC. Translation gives CASSWGHGYTF.

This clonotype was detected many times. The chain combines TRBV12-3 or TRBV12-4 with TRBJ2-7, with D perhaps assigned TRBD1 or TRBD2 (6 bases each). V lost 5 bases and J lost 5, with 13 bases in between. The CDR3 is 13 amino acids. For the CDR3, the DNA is TGTGCCAGCAGTCTACAGGGAGGCGACGAGCAGTACTTC. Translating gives CASSLQGGDEQYF.

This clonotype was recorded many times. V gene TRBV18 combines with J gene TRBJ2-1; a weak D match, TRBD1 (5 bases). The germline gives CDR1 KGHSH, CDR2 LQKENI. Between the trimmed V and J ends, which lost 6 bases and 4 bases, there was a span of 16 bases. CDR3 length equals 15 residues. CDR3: CASSFRASGYNEQFF. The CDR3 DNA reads TGTGCCAGCTCGTTCAGGGCCTCAGGGTACAATGAGCAGTTCTTC. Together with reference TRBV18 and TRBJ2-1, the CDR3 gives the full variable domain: NAGVMQNPRHLVRRRGQEARLRCSPMKGHSHVYWYRQLPEEGLKFMVYLQKENIIDESGMPKERFSAEFPKEGPSILRIQQVVRGDSAAYFCASSFRASGYNEQFFGPGTRLTVL.

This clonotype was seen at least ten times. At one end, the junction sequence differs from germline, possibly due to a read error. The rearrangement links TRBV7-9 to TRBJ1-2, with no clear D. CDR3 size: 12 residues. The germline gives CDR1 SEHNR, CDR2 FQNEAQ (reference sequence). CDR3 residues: CASSLQAEGYTF. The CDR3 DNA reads TGTGCCAGCAGCTTACAGGCGGAGGGCTACACTTTC.

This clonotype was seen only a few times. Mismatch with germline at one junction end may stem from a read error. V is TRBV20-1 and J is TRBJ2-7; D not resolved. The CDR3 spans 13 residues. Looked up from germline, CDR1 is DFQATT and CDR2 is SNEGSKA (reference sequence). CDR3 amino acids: CSVRSRRFYEQYF. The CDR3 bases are TGCAGTGTTAGATCCCGTAGGTTCTACGAGCAGTACTTC.

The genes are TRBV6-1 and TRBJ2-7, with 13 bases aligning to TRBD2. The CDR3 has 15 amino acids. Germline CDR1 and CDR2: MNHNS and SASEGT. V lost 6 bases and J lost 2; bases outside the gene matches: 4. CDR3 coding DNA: TGTGCCAGCAGGGGGGGACTAGCGGGACCCTACGAGCAGTACTTC. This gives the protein CASRGGLAGPYEQYF.

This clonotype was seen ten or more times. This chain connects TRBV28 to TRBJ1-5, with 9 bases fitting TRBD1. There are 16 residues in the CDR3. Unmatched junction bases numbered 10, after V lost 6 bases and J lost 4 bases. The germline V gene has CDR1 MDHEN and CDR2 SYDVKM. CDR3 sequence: CASSRPRGQGNQPQHF. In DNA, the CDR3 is TGTGCCAGCAGCCGCCCACGCGGACAGGGGAATCAGCCCCAGCATTTT.

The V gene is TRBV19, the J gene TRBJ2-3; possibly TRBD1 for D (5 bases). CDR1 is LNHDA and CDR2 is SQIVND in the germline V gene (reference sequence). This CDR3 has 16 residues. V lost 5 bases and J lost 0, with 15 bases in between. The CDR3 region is CASSGTDTTSTDTQYF. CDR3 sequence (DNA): TGTGCCAGTAGTGGAACGGACACTACTAGCACAGATACGCAGTATTTT.

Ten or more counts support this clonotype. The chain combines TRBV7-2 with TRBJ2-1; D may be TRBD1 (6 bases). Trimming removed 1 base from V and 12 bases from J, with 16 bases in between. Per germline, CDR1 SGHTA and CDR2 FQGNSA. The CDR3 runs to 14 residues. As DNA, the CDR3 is TGTGCCAGCAGCTTAGAGGTGTCAGGGGTCGGGCAGTTCTTC. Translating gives CASSLEVSGVGQFF. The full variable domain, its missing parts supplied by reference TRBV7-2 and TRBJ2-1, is GAGVSQSPSNKVTEKGKDVELRCDPISGHTALYWYRQSLGQGLEFLIYFQGNSAPDKSGLPSDRFSAERTGGSVSTLTIQRTQQEDSAVYLCASSLEVSGVGQFFGPGTRLTVL.

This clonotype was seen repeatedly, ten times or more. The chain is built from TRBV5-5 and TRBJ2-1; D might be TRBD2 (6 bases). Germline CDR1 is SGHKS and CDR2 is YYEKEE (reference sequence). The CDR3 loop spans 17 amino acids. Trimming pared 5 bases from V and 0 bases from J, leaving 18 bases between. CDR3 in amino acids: CASRLNAGRISYNEQFF. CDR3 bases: TGTGCCAGCAGGTTAAACGCGGGACGTATCTCCTACAATGAGCAGTTCTTC.

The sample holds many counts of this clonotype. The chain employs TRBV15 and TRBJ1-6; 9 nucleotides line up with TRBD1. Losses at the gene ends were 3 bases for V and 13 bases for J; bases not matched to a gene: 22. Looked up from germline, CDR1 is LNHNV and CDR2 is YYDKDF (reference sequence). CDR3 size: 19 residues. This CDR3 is CATSRELQGAVVFDNPLHF. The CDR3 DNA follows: TGTGCCACCAGCAGGGAACTACAGGGGGCTGTTGTTTTCGATAATCCCCTCCACTTT.

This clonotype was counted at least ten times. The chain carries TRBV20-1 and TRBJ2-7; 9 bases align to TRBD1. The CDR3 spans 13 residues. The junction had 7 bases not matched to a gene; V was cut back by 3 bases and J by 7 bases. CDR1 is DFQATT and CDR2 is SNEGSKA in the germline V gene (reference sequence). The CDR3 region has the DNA TGCAGTGCTAGTATACAGGGGGCTTCTGAGCAGTACTTC. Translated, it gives CSASIQGASEQYF.

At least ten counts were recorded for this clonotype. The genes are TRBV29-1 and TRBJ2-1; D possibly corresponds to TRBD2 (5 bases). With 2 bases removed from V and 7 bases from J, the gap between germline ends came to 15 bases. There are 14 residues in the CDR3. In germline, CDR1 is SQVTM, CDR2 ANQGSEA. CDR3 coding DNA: TGCAGCGTTGAACGGGGAATTGGCGCTAATGAGCAGTTCTTC. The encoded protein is CSVERGIGANEQFF.

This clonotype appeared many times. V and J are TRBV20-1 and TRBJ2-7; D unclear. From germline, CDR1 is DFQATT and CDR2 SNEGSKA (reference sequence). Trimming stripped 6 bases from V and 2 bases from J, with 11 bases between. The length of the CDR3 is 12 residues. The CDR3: CSASDTPYEQYF. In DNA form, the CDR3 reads TGCAGTGCATCTGACACTCCCTACGAGCAGTACTTC.

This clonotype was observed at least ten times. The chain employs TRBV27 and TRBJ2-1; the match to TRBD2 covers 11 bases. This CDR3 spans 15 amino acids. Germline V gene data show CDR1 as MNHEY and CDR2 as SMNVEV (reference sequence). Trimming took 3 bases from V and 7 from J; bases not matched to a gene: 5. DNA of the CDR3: TGTGCCAGCAGTTTTATCGTAGCGGGAGGGAATGAGCAGTTCTTC. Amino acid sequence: CASSFIVAGGNEQFF.

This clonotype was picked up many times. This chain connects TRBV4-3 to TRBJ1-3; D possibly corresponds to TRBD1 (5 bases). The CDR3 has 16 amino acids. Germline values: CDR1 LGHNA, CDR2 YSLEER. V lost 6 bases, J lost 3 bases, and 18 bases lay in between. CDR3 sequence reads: CASSRGRQGGGNTIYF. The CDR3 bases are TGCGCCAGCAGTCGAGGAAGGCAGGGAGGTGGAAACACCATATATTTT.

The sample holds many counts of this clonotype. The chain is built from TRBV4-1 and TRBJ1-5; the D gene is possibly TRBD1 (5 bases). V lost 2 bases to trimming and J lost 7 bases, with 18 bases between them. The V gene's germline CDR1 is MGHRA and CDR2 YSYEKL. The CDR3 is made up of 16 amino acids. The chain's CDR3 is CASSQRTILGEQPQHF. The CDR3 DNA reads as TGCGCCAGCAGCCAACGGACGATTTTGGGGGAACAGCCCCAGCATTTT.

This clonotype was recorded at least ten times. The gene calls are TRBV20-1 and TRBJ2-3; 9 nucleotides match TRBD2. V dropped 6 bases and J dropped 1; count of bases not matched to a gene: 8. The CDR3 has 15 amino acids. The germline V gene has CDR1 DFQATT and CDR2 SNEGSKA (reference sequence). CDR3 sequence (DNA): TGCAGTGCGGCGGGGGGGGCTAGCGGCACAGATACGCAGTATTTT. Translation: CSAAGGASGTDTQYF.

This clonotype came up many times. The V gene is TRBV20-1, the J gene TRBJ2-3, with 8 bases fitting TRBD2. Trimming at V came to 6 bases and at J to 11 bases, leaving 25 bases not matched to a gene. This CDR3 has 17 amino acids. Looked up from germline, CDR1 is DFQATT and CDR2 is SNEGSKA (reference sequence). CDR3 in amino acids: CSAPLSLTSGRRYGQYF. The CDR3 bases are TGCAGTGCCCCCTTGTCCCTTACTAGCGGAAGGAGATACGGGCAGTATTTT.

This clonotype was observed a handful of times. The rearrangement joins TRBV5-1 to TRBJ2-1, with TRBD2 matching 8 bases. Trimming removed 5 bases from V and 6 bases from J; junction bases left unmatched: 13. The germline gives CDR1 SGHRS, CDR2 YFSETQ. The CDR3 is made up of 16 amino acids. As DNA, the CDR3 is TGCGCCAGCAGAAAAGAAGCGGGGGTCTTCGTCAATGAGCAGTTCTTC. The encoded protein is CASRKEAGVFVNEQFF.

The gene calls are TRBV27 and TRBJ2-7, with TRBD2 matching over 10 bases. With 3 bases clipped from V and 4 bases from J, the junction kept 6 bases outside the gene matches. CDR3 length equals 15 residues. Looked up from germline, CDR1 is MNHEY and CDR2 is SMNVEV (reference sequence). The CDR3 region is CASSFMGLAIYEQYF. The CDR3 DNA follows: TGTGCCAGCAGTTTCATGGGACTAGCGATATACGAGCAGTACTTC.

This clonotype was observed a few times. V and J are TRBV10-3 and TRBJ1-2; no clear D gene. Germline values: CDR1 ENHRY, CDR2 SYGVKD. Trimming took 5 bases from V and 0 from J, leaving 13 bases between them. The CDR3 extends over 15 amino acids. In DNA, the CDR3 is TGTGCCATCAGTCTACAGAGAATGGCTAACTATGGCTACACCTTC. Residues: CAISLQRMANYGYTF.